These 27 T cell receptor beta chains were sequenced from one sample in a study of blood T cells in healthy people across ages. The use of a sample-barcoded 5' primer and a J-beta primer mix characterized a second PCR of roughly 7 to 11 cycles. MiXCR, run by TCRdb on the 5' RACE reads, gives a single entry per CDR3 protein. The data contain 550,000 to 650,000 distinct CDR3 sequences, about 30% of them singletons. The specimen was blood. The source is a woman of 80 years or more in good health.

With regard to this clonotype: At one end, the junction sequence differs from germline, possibly due to a read error. The chain has TRBV15 and TRBJ1-2, with D hard to call. CDR1 and CDR2 from the germline V gene are LNHNV and YYDKDF (reference sequence). The CDR3 consists of 15 residues. The CDR3 nucleotides read TGTGCCACCAACAGAGATCGGGCGGATAACTATGGCTACACCTTC. Amino acids: CATNRDRADNYGYTF.

As to this clonotype: A much larger clone differs from this one at a single base, so this may be a read error. The chain links TRBV7-6 to TRBJ1-2; 12 bases map to TRBD1. Germline CDR1 reads SGHVS; CDR2 reads FNYEAQ. There are 15 residues in the CDR3. J was trimmed by 5 bases and V by 4 bases; bases with no gene match: 5. Written as DNA, the CDR3 is TGTGCCAGCAGCTCCGGGGACAGGGGGCGTTATGGCTACACCTTC. The encoded protein is CASSSGDRGRYGYTF.

This chain links TRBV11-2 with TRBJ2-5; TRBD1 agrees at 9 bases. The CDR3 totals 15 residues. V was pared by 1 base and J by 4 bases, with 4 bases of the junction left unmatched. Germline V gene lookup returns CDR1 SGHAT and CDR2 FQNNGV. CDR3 coding DNA: TGTGCCAGCAGCTTAGGGGGGACAGGGCCAGAGACCCAGTACTTC. This codes for CASSLGGTGPETQYF.

This CDR3 reads CASSQRSGGYQETQYF. CDR3 DNA: TGTGCCAGCAGCCAAAGGAGCGGGGGTTACCAAGAGACCCAGTACTTC. J is TRBJ2-5 and V is TRBV4-2, with 8 bases fitting TRBD2. Trimming removed 2 bases from V and 0 bases from J; junction bases left unmatched: 5. The CDR3 length is 16 residues. The germline V gene encodes CDR1 LGHNA and CDR2 YNFKEQ.

This rearrangement joins TRBV14 to TRBJ1-1; TRBD1 is a possible D gene (6 bases). The CDR3 extends over 14 amino acids. V lost 1 base and J lost 9, with 15 bases in between. The germline CDR1 and CDR2 sequences are SGHDN and FVKESK. The CDR3: CASSQVRGRAQAFF. The CDR3 bases are TGTGCCAGCAGCCAAGTTCGGGGGCGCGCGCAAGCTTTCTTT.

With respect to this clonotype: A read error may explain this, as a much larger clone is one base away. This chain joins TRBV10-3 and TRBJ2-5; unclear D gene. Looked up from germline, CDR1 is ENHRY and CDR2 is SYGVKD. V lost 2 bases, J lost 0 bases, and 10 bases lay in between. The CDR3 extends over 15 amino acids. The CDR3 is CAISEQVTYQETQYF. CDR3 coding DNA: TGTGCCATCAGTGAGCAGGTTACATACCAAGAGACCCAGTACTTC.

This clonotype was seen at least ten times. J is TRBJ2-3 and V is TRBV9; tentatively, D is TRBD2 (5 bases). With 0 bases removed from V and 2 bases from J, the gap between germline ends came to 10 bases. Per germline, CDR1 SGDLS and CDR2 YYNGEE. The length of the CDR3 is 15 residues. The CDR3 DNA follows: TGTGCCAGCAGCGTAGGGCTAGCCAACACAGATACGCAGTATTTT. Translated, it gives CASSVGLANTDTQYF.

In this sample, this clonotype turned up many times. The V call is TRBV11-2, the J call TRBJ2-1; D may be TRBD2 (6 bases). This CDR3 spans 15 amino acids. Germline V CDR1 and CDR2: SGHAT, FQNNGV. V dropped 3 bases and J dropped 3 bases, with 12 bases sitting between them. CDR3 DNA sequence: TGTGCCAGCAGCTTTTCGGAGGGCCTCTACAATGAGCAGTTCTTC. This gives the protein CASSFSEGLYNEQFF.

The genes are TRBV7-9 and TRBJ2-3; 10 bases align to TRBD2. The J segment lost 5 bases and the V segment lost 3 bases, leaving 14 bases of the junction unmatched. The CDR3 sequence is 18 residues long. CDR1 SEHNR and CDR2 FQNEAQ come from the germline V gene (reference sequence). CDR3 residues: CASSFSPPSGGPLDTQYF. For the CDR3, the DNA is TGTGCCAGCAGCTTTTCACCCCCTAGCGGGGGTCCGTTAGATACGCAGTATTTT.

This clonotype appeared a few times. The chain links TRBV14 to TRBJ1-2; 10 positions agree with TRBD1. The CDR3 is 15 amino acids. V gave up 2 bases and J gave up 8 bases; unmatched junction bases: 8. Germline V gene sequence: CDR1 SGHDN, CDR2 FVKESK. CDR3: CASSQSRTGGTGYTF. The CDR3 DNA is TGTGCCAGCAGCCAATCGAGGACAGGGGGAACGGGCTACACCTTC. Full variable domain (rest looked up from reference TRBV14 and TRBJ1-2): EAGVTQFPSHSVIEKGQTVTLRCDPISGHDNLYWYRRVMGKEIKFLLHFVKESKQDESGMPNNRFLAERTGGTYSTLKVQPAELEDSGVYFCASSQSRTGGTGYTFGSGTRLTVV.

This clonotype was counted at least ten times. The gene calls are TRBV10-3 and TRBJ1-2; D possibly corresponds to TRBD1 (6 bases). This CDR3 is 17 amino acids long. The V gene's germline CDR1 is ENHRY and CDR2 SYGVKD. The V and J ends lost 0 bases and 1 base respectively, with 15 bases between them. The CDR3 DNA follows: TGTGCCATCAGTGAGTCCAGGGGCGCCCCCGGTAACTATGGCTACACCTTC. Amino acid sequence: CAISESRGAPGNYGYTF.

This clonotype was counted at least ten times. Since a much larger clone is just one base distant, this may be a read error. The chain has TRBV6-1 and TRBJ2-1, with 9 positions matching TRBD2. This CDR3 is built from 15 residues. The V and J ends lost 7 bases and 9 bases, in that order; junction bases with no gene match: 13. The germline gives CDR1 MNHNS, CDR2 SASEGT. CDR3 loop: CASTSGRGGRPEQFF. Written as DNA, the CDR3 is TGTGCCAGCACCTCGGGGCGGGGGGGCCGTCCTGAGCAGTTCTTC.

This clonotype was picked up many times. This chain joins TRBV27 and TRBJ1-5; D is perhaps TRBD1 (6 bases). V shed 9 bases and J shed 4 bases, with 19 bases lying between them. CDR1 MNHEY and CDR2 SMNVEV come from the germline V gene (reference sequence). The length of the CDR3 is 15 residues. The CDR3 is CASSVSWTANQPQHF. The CDR3 DNA is TGTGCCAGTTCGGTCTCGTGGACAGCGAATCAGCCCCAGCATTTT.

In this sample, this clonotype turned up many times. This chain joins TRBV20-1 and TRBJ2-4; D not resolved. The CDR3 spans 12 residues. From germline, CDR1 is DFQATT and CDR2 SNEGSKA (reference sequence). V shed 5 bases and J shed 8 bases, with 13 bases lying between them. CDR3 sequence reads: CSALLGGDIQYF. The DNA of the CDR3 is TGCAGTGCTCTCCTGGGTGGAGACATTCAGTACTTC.

In its sample, this clonotype was seen a few times. The chain employs TRBV5-1 and TRBJ1-4, with D maybe TRBD1 (6 bases). CDR3 length: 14 residues. Looked up from germline, CDR1 is SGHRS and CDR2 is YFSETQ. The ends were cut back, 1 base at V and 2 bases at J, with 6 bases in the middle. The CDR3 reads CASSLTGTNEKLFF. The CDR3 nucleotides are TGCGCCAGCAGCTTGACAGGGACTAATGAAAAACTGTTTTTT.

This sequence joins TRBV9 and TRBJ2-4; the D gene could be TRBD1 or TRBD2 (5 bases each). V was trimmed by 2 bases and J by 8 bases, leaving 23 bases between them. This CDR3 has 17 residues. Germline CDR1 reads SGDLS; CDR2 reads YYNGEE. CDR3 in amino acids: CASSVGVERGDWDIQYF. Here the CDR3 DNA reads TGTGCCAGCAGCGTGGGGGTCGAGAGGGGTGACTGGGACATTCAGTACTTC.

Many counts were recorded for this clonotype. The chain recombines TRBV9 with TRBJ2-3, with a possible D match to TRBD2 (7 bases). The germline CDR1 and CDR2 sequences are SGDLS and YYNGEE. This CDR3 is 18 amino acids long. V was trimmed by 0 bases and J by 7 bases, leaving 24 bases between them. CDR3 loop: CASSVGSGPGGQRNTQYF. The CDR3 DNA reads TGTGCCAGCAGCGTAGGCTCCGGACCGGGGGGCCAACGTAATACGCAGTATTTT.

This clonotype was counted only a few times. DNA for the CDR3: TGTGCCAGCAGCCAAGATTGGTCCCGGGGGGGGCCCGGGGAGCTGTTTTTT. Its protein is CASSQDWSRGGPGELFF. This chain links TRBV4-2 with TRBJ2-2, with TRBD2 matching over 8 bases. V was clipped by 0 bases and J by 6 bases; unmatched bases: 9. The germline CDR1 and CDR2 sequences are LGHNA and YNFKEQ. CDR3 length: 17 amino acids.

Concerning this clonotype itself: Mismatch with germline at one junction end may stem from a read error. The chain recombines TRBV4-3 with TRBJ2-3; D is undetermined. There are 16 residues in the CDR3. Germline V gene lookup returns CDR1 LGHNA and CDR2 YSLEER. The CDR3 sequence is CVSSPYYVVHTDTQYF. The CDR3 region has the DNA TGCGTCAGCAGCCCCTACTATGTAGTACATACAGATACGCAGTATTTT.

This clonotype was recorded a few times. V gene TRBV7-8 combines with J gene TRBJ2-5; no clear D. In germline, CDR1 is SGHVS, CDR2 FQNEAQ. The CDR3 runs to 17 residues. The V and J ends lost 0 bases and 0 bases respectively, with 14 bases between them. CDR3 residues: CASSLAGPNLYQETQYF. CDR3 nucleotides: TGTGCCAGCAGCTTAGCCGGACCAAACCTGTACCAAGAGACCCAGTACTTC.

In its sample, this clonotype was seen once. The J gene is TRBJ1-6, the V gene TRBV7-9, with 10 bases identical to TRBD1. This CDR3 spans 15 amino acids. V trimming: 2 bases; J trimming: 7 bases; junction bases outside the gene matches: 2. Germline assignment: CDR1 SEHNR and CDR2 FQNEAQ (reference sequence). For the CDR3, the DNA is TGTGCCAGCAGCTTACGGGACAGGGGAAATTCACCCCTCCACTTT. Its protein is CASSLRDRGNSPLHF.

The sample holds many counts of this clonotype. In DNA, the CDR3 is TGCAGTGCTAGAGCCTGGGCAGGGAGAGAGCAGTTCTTC. Translation: CSARAWAGREQFF. V and J are TRBV20-1 and TRBJ2-1; D assignment may be TRBD1 or TRBD2 (5 bases each). Germline V gives CDR1 DFQATT, CDR2 SNEGSKA (reference sequence). Trimming shortened V by 1 base and J by 10 bases, and 14 bases separated the two germline ends. The CDR3 spans 13 residues.

Details on this clonotype: This sequence may be a read error, since a much larger clone differs from it by one base. The chain uses TRBV20-1 and TRBJ2-5; 10 bases match TRBD2. The CDR3 has 12 amino acids. Germline CDR1 and CDR2: DFQATT and SNEGSKA (reference sequence). The CDR3 DNA is TGCAGGGCTAGCGGGGGCGAAGAGACCCAGTACTTC. Its protein is CRASGGEETQYF.

This clonotype has ten or more counts. The chain combines TRBV5-1 with TRBJ2-5; TRBD2 matches at 7 bases. Germline V gene sequence: CDR1 SGHRS, CDR2 YFSETQ. The CDR3 sequence is 14 residues long. With V trimmed by 4 bases and J by 4 bases, 7 bases remained unmatched. CDR3 sequence reads: CASSREVPRETQYF. Here the CDR3 DNA reads TGCGCCAGCAGCCGGGAGGTTCCTCGAGAGACCCAGTACTTC.

Remarks on this clonotype: Germline is not matched at one junction end, which may reflect a read error. The V and J genes are TRBV7-2 and TRBJ2-1; no clear D. Germline-derived CDR1 and CDR2 are SGHTA and FQGNSA. This CDR3 has 14 amino acids. Here the CDR3 reads CASSFTHLANGQFF. The DNA of the CDR3 is TGTGCCAGCAGCTTCACTCACCTGGCCAATGGGCAGTTCTTC.

Comment on this clonotype: The junction departs from the called germline gene at one end, perhaps through a read error. J is TRBJ1-4 and V is TRBV11-2, with D tentatively TRBD1 (6 bases). This CDR3 spans 13 amino acids. Germline V gene data show CDR1 as SGHAT and CDR2 as FQNNGV. CDR3 in DNA: TGTGCCAGCAGCTTACGACAGGATGAAAAACGGTTTTTT. This codes for CASSLRQDEKRFF. Using reference TRBV11-2 and TRBJ1-4 for the parts outside the CDR3, the full variable domain is EAGVAQSPRYKIIEKRQSVAFWCNPISGHATLYWYQQILGQGPKLLIQFQNNGVVDDSQLPKDRFSAERLKGVDSTLKIQPAKLEDSAVYLCASSLRQDEKRFFGSGTQLSVL.

On this clonotype: This clone may be a read error of a much larger clone one base away. The rearrangement links TRBV20-1 to TRBJ2-5; D unresolved. The J call may be in error: the DNA end matches TRBJ2-1 better. CDR1 and CDR2 (germline): DFQATT, SNEGSKA (reference sequence). The CDR3 extends over 13 amino acids. CDR3 amino acids: CSARQAYQETQFF. The CDR3, as DNA: TGCAGTGCTAGGCAGGCGTACCAAGAGACCCAGTTCTTC.